This TCR beta chain was captured in a study of blood T cell repertoires in COVID-19. This CDR3 region has 13 residues. Trimming removed 10 bases from V and 4 bases from J; junction bases left unmatched: 8. In germline, CDR1 is SGHTA, CDR2 FQGNSA. The data were produced by immunoSEQ multiplex PCR, yet TCRdb's version contains in-frame clones alone and is incomplete. The table includes 93,000 or so clones, more than 70% detected once. The sequence was obtained from a woman aged 55-70 years with acute or convalescent COVID-19. The material sequenced was peripheral blood. The chain joins TRBV7-2 to TRBJ1-2; 8 bases are shared with TRBD1. CDR3 nucleotides: TGTGCCATCACAGGGGGAGCTTCCTATGGCTACACCTTC. This gives the protein CAITGGASYGYTF.